These 30 T cell receptor beta chains came from one sample sequenced in a study of patients and donors after allogeneic stem cell transplantation. TCRdb passed the RT-PCR reads through MiXCR, listing each CDR3 protein once. The sample consists of 110,000 or so distinct CDR3 sequences, around 35% of them appearing once. The source material was blood, either unsorted or a sorted T cell fraction (not recorded which). Receptors were obtained from a human donor who was either an allogeneic HSCT recipient or a stem cell or donor lymphocyte infusion donor (not recorded which). It is not recorded whose cells these are; they may come from a transplant donor.

This chain joins TRBV6-5 and TRBJ1-5; possibly TRBD1 for D (5 bases). This CDR3 is 16 amino acids long. Trimming stripped 4 bases from V and 1 base from J, with 14 bases between. Germline V lookup: CDR1 MNHEY, CDR2 SVGAGI. The CDR3 sequence is CASSLYPRDSNQPQHF. The DNA of the CDR3 is TGTGCCAGCAGTTTATATCCCCGGGACAGCAATCAGCCCCAGCATTTT.

The chain joins TRBV7-9 to TRBJ1-2, with D unresolved. CDR3 length: 14 amino acids. Germline values: CDR1 SEHNR, CDR2 FQNEAQ (reference sequence). Between the trimmed V and J ends, which lost 1 base and 4 bases, there was a span of 10 bases. The CDR3 coding sequence is TGTGCCAGCAGCTTAGAACTACTCGGCTATGGCTACACCTTC. This sequence encodes CASSLELLGYGYTF.

The chain uses TRBV12-3 or TRBV12-4 and TRBJ1-1, with a tentative D call TRBD1 (5 bases). Trimming cost V 6 bases and J 4 bases, with 15 bases left between them. The CDR3 length is 14 residues. CDR3 loop: CASSKDSLFTEAFF. In DNA form, the CDR3 reads TGTGCCAGCAGCAAAGACAGTCTGTTCACTGAAGCTTTCTTT.

This clonotype was counted many times. The CDR3 region is CASSFWGNQPQHF. CDR3 nucleotides: TGTGCCAGCAGTTTTTGGGGGAATCAGCCCCAGCATTTT. The chain is built from TRBV12-3 or TRBV12-4 and TRBJ1-5, with D perhaps matching TRBD1 (5 bases). CDR3 length equals 13 residues. V gave up 3 bases and J gave up 4 bases, with 7 bases separating them.

This clonotype was detected only a few times. CDR3 bases: TGCAGTGCTAGAGCCCCGGGGATTGAAGCTTTCTTT. Translated: CSARAPGIEAFF. This chain uses TRBV20-1 with TRBJ1-1; D unclear. The CDR3 has 12 residues. Trimming took 1 base from V and 7 from J, leaving 10 bases between them. The germline V gene encodes CDR1 DFQATT and CDR2 SNEGSKA (reference sequence).

This chain links TRBV5-1 with TRBJ2-1, with 7 bases aligning to TRBD2. The V segment lost 4 bases and the J segment 6 bases; nucleotides outside the gene matches: 7. Germline V gene lookup returns CDR1 SGHRS and CDR2 YFSETQ. The CDR3 runs to 14 residues. CDR3 nucleotide sequence: TGCGCCAGCAGCACCGGGACTACTACCAATGAGCAGTTCTTC. This gives the protein CASSTGTTTNEQFF.

The chain is built from TRBV10-3 and TRBJ2-6; no reliable D call. With 9 bases removed from V and 4 bases from J, the gap between germline ends came to 4 bases. CDR1 and CDR2 (germline): ENHRY, SYGVKD. This CDR3 is 11 amino acids long. CDR3 nucleotides: TGTGCCATTTCGGGGGCCAACGTCCTGACTTTC. As protein: CAISGANVLTF.

This clonotype was counted a few times. J is TRBJ1-5 and V is TRBV15; 8 nucleotides align to TRBD1. Looked up from germline, CDR1 is LNHNV and CDR2 is YYDKDF (reference sequence). With V trimmed by 8 bases and J by 6 bases, 9 bases remained unmatched. The CDR3 covers 14 residues. The CDR3 DNA sequence: TGTGCCACCGGAGGCGGCAGGGGGCCTCAGCCCCAGCATTTT. Amino acid sequence: CATGGGRGPQPQHF.

This clonotype was observed once. CDR3 loop: CASSHTGVETQYF. As DNA, the CDR3 is TGTGCCAGCAGTCACACAGGGGTTGAGACCCAGTACTTC. The chain is built from TRBV12-3 or TRBV12-4 and TRBJ2-5; 7 bases align to TRBD1. The CDR3 totals 13 residues. The junction had 5 bases not matched to a gene; V was cut back by 5 bases and J by 5 bases.

V gene TRBV11-2 combines with J gene TRBJ2-2, with 8 bases matching TRBD1. CDR1 and CDR2 (germline): SGHAT, FQNNGV. This CDR3 is 14 amino acids long. Trimming cost V 10 bases and J 0 bases; bases outside gene matches: 4. CDR3 bases: TGTGCCATCCCGGACAGGGCGAACACCGGGGAGCTGTTTTTT. Its protein product is CAIPDRANTGELFF.

This chain links TRBV7-9 with TRBJ1-3; 10 positions match TRBD1. CDR3 size: 17 residues. The germline V gene encodes CDR1 SEHNR and CDR2 FQNEAQ (reference sequence). Germline trimming cut 5 bases from V and 2 bases from J; bases unmatched to any gene: 9. The CDR3 is CASSGTGVTLPGNTIYF. The CDR3 nucleotides read TGTGCCAGCAGCGGGACAGGGGTAACCCTTCCTGGAAACACCATATATTTT.

This clonotype was observed a handful of times. This chain links TRBV7-3 with TRBJ2-1; 11 bases match TRBD2. Germline V CDR1 and CDR2: SGHTA, FQGTGA. The CDR3 spans 16 residues. V shed 5 bases, J shed 7 bases, and the junction held 10 bases outside the gene matches. In DNA, the CDR3 is TGTGCCAGCAGCAAAAGTGGGCTAGCGGGAGGTAATGAGCAGTTCTTC. This gives the protein CASSKSGLAGGNEQFF.

The gene calls are TRBV6-2 or TRBV6-3 and TRBJ2-1, with 13 nucleotides matching TRBD2. Germline CDR1 reads MNHEY; CDR2 reads SVGEGT. CDR3 length equals 13 residues. V dropped 4 bases and J dropped 15; count of bases not matched to a gene: 6. The CDR3 reads CASSLLAGGPPFF. CDR3 nucleotides: TGTGCCAGCAGTTTACTAGCGGGAGGGCCCCCGTTCTTC.

This clonotype was found a few times. The J gene is TRBJ1-2, the V gene TRBV7-2, with 9 nucleotides matching TRBD1. Looked up from germline, CDR1 is SGHTA and CDR2 is FQGNSA. This CDR3 region has 15 residues. With V trimmed by 1 base and J by 7 bases, 7 bases remained unmatched. The CDR3 loop is CASSLGRGQGLGYTF. The CDR3 DNA is TGTGCCAGCAGCTTAGGACGGGGACAGGGCCTTGGCTACACCTTC.

The chain uses TRBV6-2 or TRBV6-3 and TRBJ1-1, with a possible D match to TRBD1 (5 bases). Trimming shortened V by 5 bases and J by 4 bases, and 14 bases separated the two germline ends. Germline V gene lookup returns CDR1 MNHEY and CDR2 SVGEGT. The CDR3 loop spans 14 amino acids. This chain's CDR3 is CASSRPRVSTEAFF. In DNA, the CDR3 is TGTGCCAGCAGTCGCCCCAGGGTTTCCACTGAAGCTTTCTTT.

J is TRBJ1-1 and V is TRBV4-2; 8 bases map to TRBD1. This CDR3 region has 14 residues. Losses at the gene ends were 2 bases for V and 6 bases for J; bases not matched to a gene: 5. From germline, CDR1 is LGHNA and CDR2 YNFKEQ. CDR3 sequence: CASSQSDRVPEAFF. CDR3 coding DNA: TGTGCCAGCAGCCAATCGGACAGGGTCCCTGAAGCTTTCTTT.

This clonotype was detected a few times. V usage is TRBV12-3 or TRBV12-4 and J usage is TRBJ2-5; D call uncertain. Trimming took 5 bases from V and 5 from J, leaving 12 bases between them. The CDR3 spans 13 residues. CDR3 sequence reads: CASSPKARETQYF. As DNA, the CDR3 is TGTGCCAGCAGTCCGAAAGCTAGGGAGACCCAGTACTTC.

This chain uses TRBV5-1 with TRBJ2-7; D gene ambiguous. CDR1 is SGHRS, CDR2 YFSETQ, per germline. V was trimmed by 4 bases and J by 5 bases, leaving 7 bases between them. CDR3 length equals 11 residues. CDR3 nucleotides: TGCGCCAGCAGCGCCCAGGACGAGCAGTACTTC. Translation: CASSAQDEQYF.

J is TRBJ1-2 and V is TRBV2; no reliable D call. The V end lost 2 bases, the J end lost 4 bases, and 5 bases lay between the germline ends. The CDR3 extends over 12 amino acids. Per the germline V gene, CDR1 is SNHLY and CDR2 is FYNNEI. The CDR3 coding sequence is TGTGCCAGCAGTGAATACAGCTATGGCTACACCTTC. Its translation: CASSEYSYGYTF. Filled out from reference TRBV2 and TRBJ1-2, the complete variable domain reads EPEVTQTPSHQVTQMGQEVILRCVPISNHLYFYWYRQILGQKVEFLVSFYNNEISEKSEIFDDQFSVERPDGSNFTLKIRSTKLEDSAMYFCASSEYSYGYTFGSGTRLTVV.

The gene calls are TRBV12-3 or TRBV12-4 and TRBJ1-4; D unclear. Trimming left V 6 bases short and J 4 bases short, with 12 bases between. CDR3 length: 14 residues. The CDR3 region has the DNA TGTGCCAGCAGGCCCCGGGAGATTAATGAAAAACTGTTTTTT. Translation gives CASRPREINEKLFF.

Many counts were recorded for this clonotype. J is TRBJ1-5 and V is TRBV12-3 or TRBV12-4, with D uncertain. Trimming pared 5 bases from V and 1 base from J, leaving 9 bases between. The CDR3 has 14 amino acids. The CDR3 reads CASSPSASNQPQHF. CDR3 nucleotides: TGTGCCAGCAGTCCCTCGGCGAGCAATCAGCCCCAGCATTTT.

This clonotype has only a few counts. J is TRBJ1-6 and V is TRBV7-3; possibly TRBD1 for D (6 bases). CDR1 and CDR2 (germline): SGHTA, FQGTGA. Trimming left V 5 bases short and J 6 bases short, with 11 bases between. This CDR3 has 14 residues. The CDR3 is CASSQQGSNSPLHF. CDR3 DNA: TGTGCCAGCAGCCAACAGGGATCTAATTCACCCCTCCACTTT.

The chain employs TRBV20-1 and TRBJ1-6; 8 bases are a match to TRBD1. With 6 bases clipped from V and 7 bases from J, the junction kept 5 bases outside the gene matches. The CDR3 sequence is 13 residues long. Germline V CDR1 and CDR2: DFQATT, SNEGSKA (reference sequence). The CDR3 spells CSAMQGANSPLHF. CDR3 bases: TGCAGTGCGATGCAGGGGGCCAATTCACCCCTCCACTTT.

The chain has TRBV20-1 and TRBJ1-2; TRBD1 agrees at 7 bases. The CDR3 runs to 14 residues. The germline CDR1 and CDR2 sequences are DFQATT and SNEGSKA (reference sequence). The J segment lost 4 bases and the V segment lost 3 bases, leaving 8 bases of the junction unmatched. In DNA, the CDR3 is TGCAGTGCTAGGAACAGGGGAGGCCCCTATGGCTACACCTTC. It specifies CSARNRGGPYGYTF.

This clonotype was detected a few times. The chain employs TRBV6-2 or TRBV6-3 and TRBJ2-1; 7 nucleotides match TRBD2. J lost 2 bases, V lost 2 bases, and 6 bases had no gene match. This CDR3 has 16 residues. Germline V gene data show CDR1 as MNHEY and CDR2 as SVGEGT. The CDR3 region is CASSYVAGATYNEQFF. CDR3 DNA sequence: TGTGCCAGCAGTTACGTTGCGGGAGCCACCTACAATGAGCAGTTCTTC.

The CDR3 loop is CASTRKGGGYGYTF. CDR3 DNA: TGTGCCAGCACTCGAAAGGGGGGTGGCTATGGCTACACCTTC. The rearrangement links TRBV2 to TRBJ1-2, with D possibly matching TRBD1 (6 bases). The CDR3 spans 14 residues. Trimming removed 7 bases from V and 4 bases from J, with 16 bases in between. Germline-derived CDR1 and CDR2 are SNHLY and FYNNEI.

This clonotype was observed a handful of times. The chain is built from TRBV6-2 or TRBV6-3 and TRBJ1-5; D might be TRBD1 (5 bases). There are 13 residues in the CDR3. Germline loops: CDR1 MNHEY, CDR2 SVGEGT. With 6 bases removed from V and 10 bases from J, the gap between germline ends came to 16 bases. CDR3 nucleotides: TGTGCCAGCAGAGCTCAGGGAAGAGTCCCCCAGCATTTT. Translating gives CASRAQGRVPQHF.

This clonotype was counted only a few times. The chain uses TRBV12-3 or TRBV12-4 and TRBJ1-2; 8 bases line up with TRBD1. CDR3 length: 14 residues. The ends lost 5 bases at V and 4 bases at J; junction bases unmatched: 6. This CDR3 reads CASSTRTGGYGYTF. The DNA for the CDR3 is TGTGCCAGCAGTACCCGAACAGGGGGCTATGGCTACACCTTC.

This chain connects TRBV7-2 to TRBJ1-2, with D possibly TRBD1 on 5 matching bases. Trimming left V 5 bases short and J 0 bases short, with 13 bases between. The CDR3 totals 15 residues. Germline V gene data show CDR1 as SGHTA and CDR2 as FQGNSA. CDR3 in amino acids: CASSTYRSPNYGYTF. The CDR3 nucleotides read TGTGCCAGCAGCACCTACAGGAGCCCTAACTATGGCTACACCTTC.

The chain combines TRBV4-3 with TRBJ2-5, with a tentative D call TRBD1 (6 bases). The CDR3 covers 15 residues. Germline V gene sequence: CDR1 LGHNA, CDR2 YSLEER. V lost 0 bases and J 5 bases, leaving 13 bases between the germline ends. CDR3 nucleotide sequence: TGCGCCAGCAGCCAAGAGAAGGGGGTAGGCGAGACCCAGTACTTC. Its translation: CASSQEKGVGETQYF.